The clone carrying this T cell receptor beta chain was observed a few times. Its target is not known. The record originates from a study of blood T cells in healthy people across ages. Primers used in a second PCR of about 6 to 12 cycles were a sample-barcoded 5' primer and a J-beta primer mix. TCRdb re-analysed the 5' RACE reads in MiXCR, keeping a single row per CDR3 protein. Here the sample spans over 1.5 million distinct CDR3 sequences, about 50% being singletons. The study's findings and limits: More naive CD4+ cells and higher diversity were found in long-lived than in aged donors. Total diversity from one million sequenced T cells was likely underestimated.

The CDR3 length is 14 residues. Per the germline V gene, CDR1 is SNHLY and CDR2 is FYNNEI. The V gene end was trimmed by 6 bases and the J gene end by 5 bases; junction bases not matched to a gene: 5. Per-sample yields of isolated PBMCs were at least 6.5 million. Material: blood. This clonotype originated in a woman aged 40 to 55 in good health. The V gene is TRBV2, the J gene TRBJ2-1; TRBD1 matches 9 bases. CDR3 bases: TGTGCCAGCAGCCGACAGGGGGTCAACAATGAGCAGTTCTTC. Translation gives CASSRQGVNNEQFF.